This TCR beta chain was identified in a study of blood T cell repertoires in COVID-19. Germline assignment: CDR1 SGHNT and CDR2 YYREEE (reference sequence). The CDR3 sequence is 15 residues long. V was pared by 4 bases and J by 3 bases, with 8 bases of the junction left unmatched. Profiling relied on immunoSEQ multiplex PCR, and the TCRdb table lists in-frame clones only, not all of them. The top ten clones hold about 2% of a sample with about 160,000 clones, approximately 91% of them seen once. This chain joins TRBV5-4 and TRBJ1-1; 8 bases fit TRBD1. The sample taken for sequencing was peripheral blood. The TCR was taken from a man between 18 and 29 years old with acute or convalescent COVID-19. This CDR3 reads CASSPTAGGYTEAFF. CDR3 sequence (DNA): TGTGCCAGCAGCCCAACCGCAGGGGGCTACACTGAAGCTTTCTTT.